Following are 13 T cell receptor beta chains from one sample sequenced in a study of blood T cells in healthy people across ages. It was with a sample-barcoded 5' primer and a J-beta primer mix that a second PCR of roughly 7 to 11 cycles was run. MiXCR, applied by TCRdb to the 5' RACE reads, yields one record per CDR3 protein. The repertoire holds about 760,000 distinct CDR3 sequences, with 20% to 30% as singletons. The data were also submitted as part of a second study, on T cells of mothers and their children.

Input material: blood. The receptor set was obtained from a boy aged 5 to 17 in good health.

This clonotype was counted between two and nine times. The V gene is TRBV3-1, the J gene TRBJ2-3; D gene unclear. The CDR3 loop spans 14 amino acids. The V end was cut by 0 bases, the J end by 4 bases, with 8 bases between. Germline V gives CDR1 LGHDT, CDR2 YNNKEL (reference sequence). The CDR3 spells CASSQEAPPDTQYF. The CDR3 DNA reads TGTGCCAGCAGCCAAGAGGCCCCACCAGATACGCAGTATTTT.

In the case of this clonotype: One junction end does not reproduce the germline sequence, and a read error may be involved. The gene calls are TRBV6-5 and TRBJ1-5; the match to TRBD1 covers 7 bases. CDR1 and CDR2 (germline): MNHEY, SVGAGI. The CDR3 has 16 residues. CDR3 in DNA: TGTGCCAGCAGCGCGGCAGGGGGAAATAGCGATCAGCCCCAGCATTTT. It translates to CASSAAGGNSDQPQHF.

The V and J genes are TRBV28 and TRBJ2-5; 12 bases are shared with TRBD2. CDR3 length: 16 amino acids. Trimming cost V 5 bases and J 1 base; bases outside gene matches: 5. Germline loops: CDR1 MDHEN, CDR2 SYDVKM. Written as DNA, the CDR3 is TGTGCCAGCAGTCGCGGACTAGCGGGAACCCAAGAGACCCAGTACTTC. Encoded protein: CASSRGLAGTQETQYF.

The J gene is TRBJ1-5, the V gene TRBV27, with D possibly being TRBD1 (5 bases). The CDR3 has 15 residues. The germline V and J ends were trimmed by 1 base and 6 bases, with 13 bases remaining between them. CDR1 and CDR2 from the germline V gene are MNHEY and SMNVEV (reference sequence). The CDR3 loop reads CASSLLGEWGQPQHF. DNA for the CDR3: TGTGCCAGCAGTTTATTAGGGGAATGGGGTCAGCCCCAGCATTTT.

This clonotype was seen a few times. The chain joins TRBV7-8 to TRBJ1-1; maybe TRBD1 (5 bases). The germline V gene has CDR1 SGHVS and CDR2 FQNEAQ. V was clipped by 1 base and J by 1 base, with 10 bases between them. The CDR3 runs 15 residues. The CDR3 DNA follows: TGTGCCAGCAGCTTAGAAGGGACTTCGAACACTGAAGCTTTCTTT. As protein: CASSLEGTSNTEAFF.

J is TRBJ2-7 and V is TRBV5-1; 8 bases line up with TRBD1. The CDR3 contains 15 residues. V shed 4 bases, J shed 2 bases, and the junction held 8 bases outside the gene matches. In germline, CDR1 is SGHRS, CDR2 YFSETQ. The DNA for the CDR3 is TGCGCCAGCAGCGGAACAGGGGGTGCTACCTACGAGCAGTACTTC. Residues: CASSGTGGATYEQYF.

The chain combines TRBV7-9 with TRBJ2-3, with 7 nucleotides matching TRBD1. The CDR3 contains 15 residues. The junction had 1 base not matched to a gene; V was cut back by 1 base and J by 0 bases. CDR1 is SEHNR, CDR2 FQNEAQ, per germline (reference sequence). The CDR3 spells CASSLVDRSTDTQYF. The CDR3 DNA reads TGTGCCAGCAGCTTAGTGGACAGGAGCACAGATACGCAGTATTTT.

This chain links TRBV3-1 with TRBJ1-2; weak D call: TRBD1 (5 bases). V gave up 3 bases and J gave up 8 bases, with 13 bases separating them. The CDR3 sequence is 13 residues long. Germline V lookup: CDR1 LGHDT, CDR2 YNNKEL (reference sequence). CDR3 sequence: CASSHRTFSGYTF. CDR3 coding DNA: TGTGCCAGCAGCCATCGGACATTCTCGGGCTACACCTTC. The full variable domain, its missing parts supplied by reference TRBV3-1 and TRBJ1-2, is DTAVSQTPKYLVTQMGNDKSIKCEQNLGHDTMYWYKQDSKKFLKIMFSYNNKELIINETVPNRFSPKSPDKAHLNLHINSLELGDSAVYFCASSHRTFSGYTFGSGTRLTVV.

This clonotype was seen a handful of times. This sequence joins TRBV29-1 and TRBJ2-7; TRBD1 matches 8 bases. In germline, CDR1 is SQVTM, CDR2 ANQGSEA. Unmatched junction bases numbered 14, after V lost 3 bases and J lost 1 base. The CDR3 totals 17 residues. The CDR3 protein is CSVEAGQGAAQSYEQYF. DNA for the CDR3: TGCAGCGTTGAGGCGGGGCAGGGGGCTGCCCAATCCTACGAGCAGTACTTC.

Worth noting for this clonotype: Relative to the germline gene, one junction end is altered; a read error may explain this. The chain employs TRBV9 and TRBJ2-5; the D gene could be TRBD1 or TRBD2 (5 bases each). The J call is doubtful: the DNA matches TRBJ2-7 better. This CDR3 region has 15 residues. Germline values: CDR1 SGDLS, CDR2 YYNGEE. The CDR3 nucleotides are TGTGCCAGCAGCGTAGGAGGGGCGGACTCCTCCGAGCAGTACTTC. It specifies CASSVGGADSSEQYF.

This clonotype occurred a few times. A read error may account for a junction end that differs from germline. The V and J genes are TRBV7-7 and TRBJ2-3; D unresolved. CDR1 is SSHAT and CDR2 is FNYEAQ in the germline V gene (reference sequence). The CDR3 length is 13 residues. The CDR3 sequence: CASSLVNTDTQYF. The CDR3 DNA is TGTGCTAGCAGCTTAGTAAACACAGATACGCAGTATTTT. The entire variable domain, with the rest obtained from reference TRBV7-7 and TRBJ2-3, is as follows: GAGVSQSPRYKVTKRGQDVTLRCDPISSHATLYWYQQALGQGPEFLTYFNYEAQPDKSGLPSDRFSAERPEGSISTLTIQRTEQRDSAMYRCASSLVNTDTQYFGPGTRLTVL.

The gene calls are TRBV20-1 and TRBJ1-4; TRBD1 is a possible D gene (6 bases). From germline, CDR1 is DFQATT and CDR2 SNEGSKA (reference sequence). Trimming pared 1 base from V and 2 bases from J, leaving 8 bases between. The CDR3 runs to 14 residues. CDR3 residues: CSARVGATNEKLFF. The CDR3 DNA sequence: TGCAGTGCTAGAGTGGGGGCCACTAATGAAAAACTGTTTTTT.

The chain has TRBV7-8 and TRBJ1-1, with 7 bases identical to TRBD1. The CDR3 is 16 residues long. The trim removed 5 bases at V and 0 bases at J, leaving 9 bases unmatched. From germline, CDR1 is SGHVS and CDR2 FQNEAQ. The CDR3 nucleotides are TGTGCCAGCAGCCTCACTACGGGACAGATGAACACTGAAGCTTTCTTT. It yields the protein CASSLTTGQMNTEAFF.